What follows are 15 T cell receptor beta chains derived from one specimen sequenced in a study of CD8+CD57+ T cells in acquired aplastic anemia. Researchers used genomic DNA as the template to profile TCR beta VDJ and CDR3. MiXCR, applied by TCRdb to the reads, yields one record per CDR3 protein. This repertoire shows hundreds of thousands of distinct CDR3 sequences, approximately 57% found once; its top ten account for approximately 8%. The sequenced sample was sorted CD4+, CD8+, or CD8+CD57+ T cells (not recorded which) from PBMCs. Source of these receptors: a human donor with severe aplastic anemia or a healthy control (not recorded which).

This clonotype turned up a few times. A read error may be the cause here, since a much bigger clone is one base away. CDR3 sequence reads: CASSRDSRNYGYTF. The CDR3 DNA follows: TGCGCCAGCAGCCGAGATAGCAGAAACTATGGCTACACCTTC. The chain employs TRBV4-3 and TRBJ1-2, with unresolved D. The V end was cut by 4 bases, the J end by 2 bases, with 11 bases between. The CDR3 length is 14 residues. Germline loops: CDR1 LGHNA, CDR2 YSLEER.

This clonotype was observed at least ten times. In nucleotides, the CDR3 is TGTGCCTGGAGTGGGAGGCGGCAGGGGGTTACCCAAGCTTTCTTT. This encodes CAWSGRRQGVTQAFF. V gene TRBV30 combines with J gene TRBJ1-1, with 7 bases that match TRBD1. After removal of 1 base from V and 9 bases from J, the junction contained 14 bases not matched to a gene. The V gene's germline CDR1 is GTSNPN and CDR2 SVGIG (reference sequence). The CDR3 loop spans 15 amino acids.

The sample holds many counts of this clonotype. The rearrangement links TRBV3-1 to TRBJ1-3; no clear D. Trimming removed 2 bases from V and 6 bases from J, with 8 bases in between. This CDR3 is built from 13 residues. The germline V gene encodes CDR1 LGHDT and CDR2 YNNKEL (reference sequence). CDR3 DNA: TGTGCCAGCAGCCAACGCGGGGAAAACACCATATATTTT. Translation: CASSQRGENTIYF.

V gene TRBV7-3 combines with J gene TRBJ2-2; TRBD1 agrees at 8 bases. Germline trimming cut 5 bases from V and 4 bases from J; bases unmatched to any gene: 15. From germline, CDR1 is SGHTA and CDR2 FQGTGA. This CDR3 spans 18 amino acids. CDR3 in amino acids: CASSPRTGTDPGTGELFF. Written as DNA, the CDR3 is TGTGCCAGCAGCCCCCGGACAGGGACGGACCCGGGCACCGGGGAGCTGTTTTTT.

There are many counts of this clonotype. The V gene is TRBV12-3 or TRBV12-4, the J gene TRBJ1-5; the match to TRBD1 covers 8 bases. With V trimmed by 1 base and J by 7 bases, 15 bases remained unmatched. This CDR3 spans 18 amino acids. For the CDR3, the DNA is TGTGCCAGCAGTTTAGGGGCAGGGGGCATTCGAGGCACCCAGCCCCAGCATTTT. Protein product: CASSLGAGGIRGTQPQHF.

In DNA form, the CDR3 reads TGTGCCAGCAGCGTAGCGTATCGAGCGTTCAACACCGGGGAGCTGTTTTTT. It codes for CASSVAYRAFNTGELFF. V is TRBV9 and J is TRBJ2-2; D ambiguous. The germline CDR1 and CDR2 sequences are SGDLS and YYNGEE. CDR3 size: 17 residues. V shed 0 bases and J shed 2 bases, with 14 bases lying between them.

This clonotype has a count of ten or more. The V call is TRBV20-1, the J call TRBJ2-1; the match to TRBD2 covers 13 bases. The CDR3 contains 13 residues. V lost 0 bases to trimming and J lost 15 bases; unmatched junction nucleotides: 5. Germline lookup yields CDR1 DFQATT and CDR2 SNEGSKA (reference sequence). The CDR3 coding sequence is TGCAGTGCTAGAGAACTAACTAGCGGGGGGGCGTTCTTC. Protein product: CSARELTSGGAFF.

In its sample, this clonotype was seen many times. This chain joins TRBV5-1 and TRBJ1-2, with 8 nucleotides matching TRBD1. Germline V gives CDR1 SGHRS, CDR2 YFSETQ. The CDR3 runs 15 residues. The junction had 5 bases not matched to a gene; V was cut back by 1 base and J by 3 bases. The CDR3 is CASSLFSGGYYGYTF. CDR3 coding DNA: TGCGCCAGCAGCTTGTTCTCAGGGGGCTACTATGGCTACACCTTC.

This chain joins TRBV7-6 and TRBJ2-5; D perhaps matches TRBD2 (7 bases). CDR3 length: 14 amino acids. Trimming took 4 bases from V and 5 from J, leaving 14 bases between them. Germline CDR1 and CDR2: SGHVS and FNYEAQ. CDR3 bases: TGTGCCAGCAGCTCAAGGGGGGGCCTGGAGACCCAGTACTTC. Protein sequence: CASSSRGGLETQYF. The entire variable domain, with the rest obtained from reference TRBV7-6 and TRBJ2-5, is as follows: GAGVSQSPRYKVTKRGQDVALRCDPISGHVSLYWYRQALGQGPEFLTYFNYEAQQDKSGLPNDRFSAERPEGSISTLTIQRTEQRDSAMYRCASSSRGGLETQYFGPGTRLLVL.

A word on this clonotype: One end of the junction varies from germline; a read error may be responsible. The chain recombines TRBV7-2 with TRBJ1-6; 7 bases are shared with TRBD1. There are 15 residues in the CDR3. Germline V gene data show CDR1 as SGHTA and CDR2 as FQGNSA. The CDR3 sequence is CASAPSGQDNSPLHF. The CDR3 DNA reads as TGCGCCAGCGCCCCATCTGGACAGGATAATTCACCCCTCCACTTT. Supplemented by reference TRBV7-2 and TRBJ1-6, the full variable domain reads GAGVSQSPSNKVTEKGKDVELRCDPISGHTALYWYRQSLGQGLEFLIYFQGNSAPDKSGLPSDRFSAERTGGSVSTLTIQRTQQEDSAVYLCASAPSGQDNSPLHFGNGTRLTVT.

Regarding this clonotype: The missing conserved phenylalanine or tryptophan at the end of this CDR3 makes a read error likely. The CDR3 spells CASGQTVNTGAFS. The CDR3 DNA is TGTGCTAGTGGCCAGACTGTGAACACTGGAGCTTTCTCT. The chain uses TRBV12-5 and TRBJ1-1; no clear D gene. The CDR3 runs 13 residues. Germline V gene lookup returns CDR1 LGHNT and CDR2 FRNRAP.

The J gene is TRBJ2-1, the V gene TRBV12-3 or TRBV12-4, with D possibly being TRBD1 (6 bases). The CDR3 length is 14 residues. Trimming stripped 7 bases from V and 3 bases from J, with 13 bases between. The CDR3 bases are TGTGCCAGCACCCGACCGGGACACTACAATGAGCAGTTCTTC. It encodes CASTRPGHYNEQFF.

This clonotype appeared once. The chain is built from TRBV19 and TRBJ1-3, with 7 bases lining up with TRBD1. Trimming removed 8 bases from V and 4 bases from J; junction bases left unmatched: 14. CDR1 is LNHDA, CDR2 SQIVND, per germline (reference sequence). The CDR3 runs to 16 residues. The CDR3 DNA is TGTGCCAGTGACAGCAACTTTAACAGGGGAGGAAACACCATATATTTT. Translated, it gives CASDSNFNRGGNTIYF.

This clonotype was counted at least ten times. This chain uses TRBV19 with TRBJ2-5, with D perhaps TRBD1 or TRBD2 (6 bases each). The CDR3 is 12 residues long. Germline V gene sequence: CDR1 LNHDA, CDR2 SQIVND (reference sequence). Trimming left V 11 bases short and J 3 bases short, with 13 bases between. The CDR3 loop is CASRRGEETQYF. In DNA form, the CDR3 reads TGTGCCTCGCGGAGGGGGGAAGAGACCCAGTACTTC.

This clonotype appeared many times. The J gene is TRBJ2-7, the V gene TRBV7-6; 7 bases map to TRBD2. This CDR3 is built from 14 residues. Per the germline V gene, CDR1 is SGHVS and CDR2 is FNYEAQ. V dropped 2 bases and J dropped 4; count of bases not matched to a gene: 5. Here the CDR3 DNA reads TGTGCCAGCAGCTTATCTAGCGGACCTTACGAGCAGTACTTC. Amino acid sequence: CASSLSSGPYEQYF.